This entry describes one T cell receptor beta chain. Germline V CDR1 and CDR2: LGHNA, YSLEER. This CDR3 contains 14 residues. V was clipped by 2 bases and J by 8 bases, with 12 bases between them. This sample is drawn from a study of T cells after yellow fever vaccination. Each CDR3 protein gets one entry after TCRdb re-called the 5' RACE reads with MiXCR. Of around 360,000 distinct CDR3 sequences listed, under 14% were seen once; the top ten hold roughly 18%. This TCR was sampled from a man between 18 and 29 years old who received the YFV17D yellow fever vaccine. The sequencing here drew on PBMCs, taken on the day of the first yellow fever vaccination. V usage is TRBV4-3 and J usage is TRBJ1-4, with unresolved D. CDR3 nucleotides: TGCGCCAGCAGCCAACGTAATGGGCGGGAAAAACTGTTTTTT. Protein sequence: CASSQRNGREKLFF.